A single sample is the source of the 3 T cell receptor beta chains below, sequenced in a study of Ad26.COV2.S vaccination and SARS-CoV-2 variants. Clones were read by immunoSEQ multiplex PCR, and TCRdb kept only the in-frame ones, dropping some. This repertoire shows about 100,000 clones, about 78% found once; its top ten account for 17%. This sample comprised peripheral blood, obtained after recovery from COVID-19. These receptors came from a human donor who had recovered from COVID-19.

CDR3: CASSKPQHPRTGDHEQYF. The CDR3 DNA follows: TGTGCCAGCAGCAAACCCCAGCACCCCCGGACAGGGGACCACGAGCAGTACTTC. The chain has TRBV21-1 and TRBJ2-7; the table's D call, TRBD1, has no DNA check behind it. TRBV21-1 is reported as a pseudogene. The CDR3 contains 18 residues.

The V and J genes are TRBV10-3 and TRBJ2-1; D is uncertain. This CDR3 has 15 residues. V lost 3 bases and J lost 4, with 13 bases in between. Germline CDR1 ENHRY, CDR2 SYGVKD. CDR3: CAISDDPDTYNEQFF. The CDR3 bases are TGTGCCATCAGTGACGACCCAGACACGTACAATGAGCAGTTCTTC.

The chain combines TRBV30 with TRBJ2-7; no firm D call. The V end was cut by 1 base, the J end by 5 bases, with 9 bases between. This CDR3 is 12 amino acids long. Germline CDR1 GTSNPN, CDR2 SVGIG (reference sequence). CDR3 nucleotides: TGTGCCTGGAGTGGCTTGGATCACGAGCAGTACTTC. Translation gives CAWSGLDHEQYF.